This TCR beta chain derives from a study of shared clonotypes between healthy human individuals. Comments on this clone: No antigen is known for it.

Donation came from healthy HIV-negative adults that had no recent acute infections or vaccinations. Every donor, a Caucasian adult, lived in Nashville, Tennessee. Findings and caveats of the study: Shared clonotypes across all four donors exceeded non-shared ones in generation probability. How much donors shared clonotypes was expected to be affected by sequencing depth.

Repertoires were generated with immunoSEQ multiplex PCR, while TCRdb's copy carries only in-frame clones and drops some. The repertoire includes 1.6 million or so clones, 98% of them detected once, and 0.36% sits in the top ten. The CDR3 has 15 amino acids. The germline V gene encodes CDR1 SGHNT and CDR2 YENEEA. V dropped 0 bases and J dropped 4 bases, with 9 bases sitting between them. V and J are TRBV11-3 and TRBJ2-2, with D perhaps given as TRBD1 or TRBD2 (7 bases each). The clonotype originates from a man aged 25 to 40 in good health. Sequencing used naive CD4+ T cells sorted from blood. Described subset: CD45RA+ positively selected. CDR3 sequence (DNA): TGTGCCAGCAGCTTAGACAGGGGGGGCACCGGGGAGCTGTTTTTT. Amino acid sequence: CASSLDRGGTGELFF. Complete variable domain (other parts from reference TRBV11-3 and TRBJ2-2): EAGVVQSPRYKIIEKKQPVAFWCNPISGHNTLYWYLQNLGQGPELLIRYENEEAVDDSQLPKDRFSAERLKGVDSTLKIQPAELGDSAVYLCASSLDRGGTGELFFGEGSRLTVL.